This T cell receptor beta chain is drawn from a study of cytomegalovirus exposure and HLA in healthy donors. As for the study in general: Within the Caucasian-associated ancestry cluster were approximately 77% of the approximately 400 genotyped donors.

V was pared by 4 bases and J by 0 bases, with 12 bases between. CDR1 is SQVTM and CDR2 is ANQGSEA in the germline V gene. This CDR3 contains 14 residues. Both 60 Vbeta primers and 13 Jbeta primers went into the PCR. Only in-frame clones appear in the TCRdb table, and some are missing; sequencing was by immunoSEQ multiplex PCR. The sample records about 150,000 clones, roughly 72% being singletons. The specimen was PBMCs. The TCR originated in a man aged 25 to 40 in good health and CMV-seronegative. This chain joins TRBV29-1 and TRBJ1-1; D is possibly TRBD1 (6 bases). The CDR3 region has the DNA TGCAGCGTTGGACCCAGGGACATGAACACTGAAGCTTTCTTT. Translated, it gives CSVGPRDMNTEAFF.